Below are 30 T cell receptor beta chains sequenced from a single sample in a study of blood T cell repertoires in COVID-19. Repertoires were generated with immunoSEQ multiplex PCR, while TCRdb's copy carries only in-frame clones and drops some. In the table there are fewer than 85,000 clones, around 83% of which are singletons. The sequencing sample was made of peripheral blood. These receptor sequences come from a man aged 30-40 years with COVID-19, enrolled during active disease.

The chain couples TRBV19 to TRBJ1-5; D gene uncertain. The CDR3 runs 15 residues. Trimming left V 2 bases short and J 3 bases short, with 11 bases between. The germline V gene has CDR1 LNHDA and CDR2 SQIVND (reference sequence). Here the CDR3 reads CASSIQRNSNQPQHF. CDR3 sequence (DNA): TGTGCCAGTAGTATACAAAGAAACTCCAATCAGCCCCAGCATTTT.

The V gene is TRBV3-1 (or the pseudogene TRBV3-2), the J gene TRBJ2-7; 13 bases fit TRBD2. V lost 3 bases to trimming and J lost 2 bases; unmatched junction nucleotides: 1. The germline CDR1 and CDR2 sequences are LGHDT and YNNKEL (reference sequence). The CDR3 contains 15 residues. The CDR3 spells CASSHGTSGTYEQYF. The CDR3 region has the DNA TGTGCCAGCAGCCACGGGACTAGCGGGACCTACGAGCAGTACTTC.

The chain recombines TRBV24-1 with TRBJ2-7; weak D call: TRBD1 (5 bases). This CDR3 comprises 13 residues. Germline V gene data show CDR1 as KGHDR and CDR2 as SFDVKD. Trimming shortened V by 0 bases and J by 6 bases, and 8 bases separated the two germline ends. The CDR3 here is CATSDLRQPEQYF. The CDR3 nucleotides are TGTGCCACCAGTGATTTGCGACAGCCCGAGCAGTACTTC.

The chain has TRBV2 and TRBJ1-2, with no clear D. Germline lookup yields CDR1 SNHLY and CDR2 FYNNEI. V dropped 2 bases and J dropped 8 bases, with 9 bases sitting between them. The CDR3 is 12 residues long. The CDR3 bases are TGTGCCAGCAGTGAACAGGACTTGGGCTACACCTTC. This sequence encodes CASSEQDLGYTF.

The chain uses TRBV27 and TRBJ2-1, with a tentative D call TRBD2 (5 bases). Trimming stripped 0 bases from V and 7 bases from J, with 13 bases between. The CDR3 runs 15 residues. Per germline, CDR1 MNHEY and CDR2 SMNVEV (reference sequence). Here the CDR3 reads CASSLSRVSGNEQFF. The DNA for the CDR3 is TGTGCCAGCAGTTTATCGAGGGTTAGTGGAAATGAGCAGTTCTTC.

V is TRBV9 and J is TRBJ2-7, with 10 bases identical to TRBD2. Germline CDR1 and CDR2: SGDLS and YYNGEE. After removal of 0 bases from V and 2 bases from J, the junction contained 2 bases not matched to a gene. CDR3 size: 15 residues. CDR3 in amino acids: CASSVESGRAYEQYF. CDR3 sequence (DNA): TGTGCCAGCAGCGTAGAAAGCGGGAGGGCCTACGAGCAGTACTTC. The full variable domain, completed using reference TRBV9 and TRBJ2-7, is DSGVTQTPKHLITATGQRVTLRCSPRSGDLSVYWYQQSLDQGLQFLIQYYNGEERAKGNILERFSAQQFPDLHSELNLSSLELGDSALYFCASSVESGRAYEQYFGPGTRLTVT.

This clone was observed once. The rearrangement joins TRBV5-1 to TRBJ2-4, with D perhaps matching TRBD2 (8 bases). The V and J ends lost 5 bases and 7 bases respectively, with 22 bases between them. The CDR3 has 16 amino acids. Germline CDR1 SGHRS, CDR2 YFSETQ. Written as DNA, the CDR3 is TGCGCCAGCAGGAACCCGGGACTAGGGGGCCAGAACATTCAGTACTTC. Translated: CASRNPGLGGQNIQYF.

V and J are TRBV5-5 and TRBJ1-2; D not resolved. V was cut by 3 bases and J by 2 bases, with 8 bases left in between. The CDR3 loop spans 13 amino acids. Germline V gene data show CDR1 as SGHKS and CDR2 as YYEKEE (reference sequence). CDR3 loop: CASSSQINYGYTF. In DNA form, the CDR3 reads TGTGCCAGCAGCTCACAGATCAACTATGGCTACACCTTC.

The J gene is TRBJ2-7, the V gene TRBV19; 9 nucleotides match TRBD2. With 2 bases clipped from V and 3 bases from J, the junction kept 5 bases outside the gene matches. The germline V gene encodes CDR1 LNHDA and CDR2 SQIVND (reference sequence). This CDR3 region has 15 residues. The CDR3 region is CASSISSGGYYEQYF. The CDR3 DNA reads as TGTGCCAGTAGTATAAGTAGCGGGGGTTACTACGAGCAGTACTTC.

In its sample, this clone was seen once. The CDR3 is CASSILAGGVGTQYF. The CDR3 bases are TGTGCCAGTAGTATACTAGCGGGAGGCGTGGGTACGCAGTATTTT. This chain connects TRBV19 to TRBJ2-3; 11 bases line up with TRBD2. CDR1 and CDR2 (germline): LNHDA, SQIVND (reference sequence). The CDR3 contains 15 residues. The ends lost 2 bases at V and 8 bases at J; junction bases unmatched: 6.

This chain uses TRBV5-1 with TRBJ1-2; the match to TRBD1 covers 11 bases. CDR1 is SGHRS, CDR2 YFSETQ, per germline. The trim removed 3 bases at V and 4 bases at J, leaving 5 bases unmatched. The CDR3 consists of 15 residues. The CDR3 bases are TGCGCCAGCAGCTCGGGGACAGGGGGTGGCTATGGCTACACCTTC. Amino acid sequence: CASSSGTGGGYGYTF.

The V and J genes are TRBV2 and TRBJ1-5, with TRBD1 as a possible D gene (6 bases). Germline CDR1 reads SNHLY; CDR2 reads FYNNEI. V shed 0 bases and J shed 4 bases, with 7 bases lying between them. The CDR3 has 14 residues. CDR3 amino acids: CASSEAGANQPQHF. The CDR3 coding sequence is TGTGCCAGCAGTGAAGCGGGGGCGAATCAGCCCCAGCATTTT.

The rearrangement joins TRBV6-5 to TRBJ2-5; 11 nucleotides agree with TRBD2. Losses at the gene ends were 8 bases for V and 6 bases for J; bases not matched to a gene: 8. Germline V gene sequence: CDR1 MNHEY, CDR2 SVGAGI. There are 14 residues in the CDR3. The CDR3 DNA sequence: TGTGCCAGCGCAGCCTCTAGCGGGAGGAAGACCCAGTACTTC. Its protein product is CASAASSGRKTQYF.

The gene calls are TRBV12-3 or TRBV12-4 and TRBJ2-7, with 8 bases matching TRBD1. The CDR3 runs to 13 residues. The J segment lost 3 bases and the V segment lost 6 bases, leaving 4 bases of the junction unmatched. The CDR3 sequence is CASSWDRFYEQYF. The CDR3 bases are TGTGCCAGCAGCTGGGACAGGTTCTACGAGCAGTACTTC.

The rearrangement links TRBV24-1 to TRBJ2-5; a weak D match, TRBD1 (6 bases). CDR3 length: 12 residues. In germline, CDR1 is KGHDR, CDR2 SFDVKD. V dropped 4 bases and J dropped 4 bases, with 6 bases sitting between them. CDR3 in DNA: TGTGCCACCAGTGACAGGGGAGAGACCCAGTACTTC. Amino acids: CATSDRGETQYF.

The chain employs TRBV10-3 and TRBJ2-2; 7 positions agree with TRBD1. The CDR3 runs to 14 residues. The germline gives CDR1 ENHRY, CDR2 SYGVKD. Trimming took 9 bases from V and 0 from J; bases not matched to a gene: 4. The CDR3 here is CAIRTGPNTGELFF. In DNA form, the CDR3 reads TGTGCCATTCGGACAGGACCGAACACCGGGGAGCTGTTTTTT.

The chain carries TRBV21-1 and TRBJ1-1; the table's D gene call, TRBD1, was not cross checked with the DNA. TRBV21-1 is a pseudogene segment. This CDR3 has 13 amino acids. The CDR3 sequence: CASSTTGGTEAFF. The DNA for the CDR3 is TGTGCCAGCAGCACCACAGGGGGCACTGAAGCTTTCTTT.

This chain connects TRBV14 to TRBJ2-5, with D perhaps TRBD1 (5 bases). Germline-derived CDR1 and CDR2 are SGHDN and FVKESK. The germline V and J ends were trimmed by 1 base and 3 bases, with 12 bases remaining between them. CDR3 size: 15 residues. The CDR3 DNA reads as TGTGCCAGCAGCCAAGTGGACAAGCCTAAAGAGACCCAGTACTTC. Its translation is CASSQVDKPKETQYF.

V gene TRBV6-5 combines with J gene TRBJ2-7; 7 nucleotides line up with TRBD1. CDR1 is MNHEY, CDR2 SVGAGI, per germline. V dropped 5 bases and J dropped 3; count of bases not matched to a gene: 7. The CDR3 extends over 14 amino acids. The CDR3, as DNA: TGTGCCAGCAGTAGACAGGGTCCCCTCTACGAGCAGTACTTC. It is translated as CASSRQGPLYEQYF.

The chain links TRBV9 to TRBJ2-4, with TRBD1 as a possible D gene (6 bases). The CDR3 sequence is 15 residues long. Germline V gene sequence: CDR1 SGDLS, CDR2 YYNGEE. V shed 4 bases and J shed 8 bases, with 19 bases lying between them. The CDR3 nucleotides are TGTGCCAGCAGCCCCTGGACAGACGCCACGGACATTCAGTACTTC. It is translated as CASSPWTDATDIQYF.

The chain links TRBV6-1 to TRBJ1-1, with 9 bases lining up with TRBD1. Unmatched junction bases numbered 9, after V lost 2 bases and J lost 11 bases. CDR3 length: 14 residues. Germline CDR1 and CDR2: MNHNS and SASEGT. The CDR3: CASSEPDRGVRAFF. As DNA, the CDR3 is TGTGCCAGCAGTGAACCCGACAGGGGGGTTCGCGCTTTCTTT.

V usage is TRBV10-3 and J usage is TRBJ1-5, with 10 positions matching TRBD1. Trimming cost V 0 bases and J 5 bases; bases outside gene matches: 1. This CDR3 spans 15 amino acids. Germline V lookup: CDR1 ENHRY, CDR2 SYGVKD. CDR3 protein: CAISESTGGDQPQHF. DNA for the CDR3: TGTGCCATCAGTGAGTCGACAGGGGGCGATCAGCCCCAGCATTTT.

This chain connects TRBV7-2 to TRBJ2-2; D is possibly TRBD1 (5 bases). In germline, CDR1 is SGHTA, CDR2 FQGNSA. With 1 base removed from V and 5 bases from J, the gap between germline ends came to 11 bases. The CDR3 has 15 amino acids. CDR3 in amino acids: CASSLEAGYTGELFF. CDR3 sequence (DNA): TGTGCCAGCAGCTTAGAAGCAGGGTATACCGGGGAGCTGTTTTTT.

The J gene is TRBJ2-7, the V gene TRBV19; D is uncertain. The CDR3 consists of 13 residues. Germline values: CDR1 LNHDA, CDR2 SQIVND (reference sequence). V lost 0 bases and J 3 bases, leaving 6 bases between the germline ends. The CDR3, as DNA: TGTGCCAGTAGTATAGAGCCTAGCTACGAGCAGTACTTC. Amino acid sequence: CASSIEPSYEQYF.

This chain connects TRBV28 to TRBJ1-3, with 7 bases fitting TRBD1. The length of the CDR3 is 15 residues. Germline values: CDR1 MDHEN, CDR2 SYDVKM. Trimming took 4 bases from V and 1 from J; bases not matched to a gene: 4. CDR3 loop: CASSSQGVSGNTIYF. DNA of the CDR3: TGTGCCAGCAGTTCCCAGGGGGTATCTGGAAACACCATATATTTT.

The V call is TRBV11-2, the J call TRBJ2-3; no reliable D call. The CDR3 sequence is 13 residues long. Trimming pared 1 base from V and 3 bases from J, leaving 5 bases between. The germline CDR1 and CDR2 sequences are SGHAT and FQNNGV. The CDR3 DNA follows: TGTGCCAGCAGCTTAGGAGGTACAGATACGCAGTATTTT. Protein: CASSLGGTDTQYF.

This chain uses TRBV19 with TRBJ2-2, with D possibly matching TRBD2 (6 bases). Germline V gene data show CDR1 as LNHDA and CDR2 as SQIVND (reference sequence). The CDR3 contains 14 residues. Trimming removed 7 bases at V and 6 bases at J, with 15 bases between. CDR3 residues: CASISRRGAGELFF. CDR3 nucleotide sequence: TGTGCCAGTATATCCAGGAGGGGAGCCGGGGAGCTGTTTTTT. Based on the CDR3 plus reference TRBV19 and TRBJ2-2, the full variable domain is DGGITQSPKYLFRKEGQNVTLSCEQNLNHDAMYWYRQDPGQGLRLIYYSQIVNDFQKGDIAEGYSVSREKKESFPLTVTSAQKNPTAFYLCASISRRGAGELFFGEGSRLTVL.

This rearrangement joins TRBV30 to TRBJ1-5, with 9 bases aligning to TRBD1. From germline, CDR1 is GTSNPN and CDR2 SVGIG (reference sequence). The CDR3 is 15 residues long. J was trimmed by 6 bases and V by 1 base; bases with no gene match: 7. CDR3 DNA: TGTGCCTGGAGTGAGGGACAGGGTTTTACTCAGCCCCAGCATTTT. Its protein product is CAWSEGQGFTQPQHF.

The rearrangement joins TRBV6-5 to TRBJ1-2, with a tentative D call TRBD1 (5 bases). This CDR3 has 14 amino acids. Trimming pared 10 bases from V and 4 bases from J, leaving 19 bases between. CDR1 is MNHEY and CDR2 is SVGAGI in the germline V gene. The CDR3 protein is CATHTGGSPYGYTF. CDR3 coding DNA: TGTGCCACCCACACGGGGGGTAGCCCCTATGGCTACACCTTC.

This chain joins TRBV9 and TRBJ2-1; 10 bases map to TRBD2. V shed 4 bases, J shed 4 bases, and the junction held 8 bases outside the gene matches. Germline V gene sequence: CDR1 SGDLS, CDR2 YYNGEE. CDR3 length equals 16 residues. This CDR3 is CASSQAGGAGYNEQFF. CDR3 sequence (DNA): TGTGCCAGCAGCCAAGCGGGAGGGGCCGGTTACAATGAGCAGTTCTTC.